The next 20 T cell receptor beta chains were all read from a single sample in a study of identical twins. TCRdb fed the 5' RACE reads into MiXCR, producing one record per CDR3 protein. The sample consists of around 530,000 distinct CDR3 sequences, around 15% of them appearing once. The same sample was also used in a study of yellow fever vaccine responses in identical twins.

Sequencing was carried out using CD4+ T cells sorted from blood. Source of these receptors: a woman under 30 in good health.

This clonotype has only a few counts. The chain joins TRBV11-2 to TRBJ1-3, with TRBD1 matching 12 bases. This CDR3 contains 17 residues. V shed 6 bases, J shed 0 bases, and the junction held 6 bases outside the gene matches. Germline V gene lookup returns CDR1 SGHAT and CDR2 FQNNGV. The CDR3 DNA reads as TGTGCCAGCAGAGCCGGGACAGGGGGCAGCTCTGGAAACACCATATATTTT. This codes for CASRAGTGGSSGNTIYF.

This clonotype was picked up a small number of times. The rearrangement joins TRBV25-1 to TRBJ2-7; 14 nucleotides line up with TRBD2. Germline V lookup: CDR1 MGHDK, CDR2 SYGVNS. CDR3 length equals 14 residues. The CDR3 loop reads CASSGLGTSGGLDV. CDR3 sequence (DNA): TGTGCCAGCAGTGGGCTCGGGACTAGCGGGGGCCTGGACGTC.

V is TRBV12-3 or TRBV12-4 and J is TRBJ2-1; the match to TRBD2 covers 13 bases. V lost 5 bases and J lost 7; bases outside the gene matches: 8. The CDR3 is 16 residues long. The CDR3 reads CASSEDLGLAGNEQFF. As DNA, the CDR3 is TGTGCCAGCAGTGAGGACCTGGGACTAGCGGGAAATGAGCAGTTCTTC.

The V gene is TRBV20-1, the J gene TRBJ2-3; 11 nucleotides line up with TRBD2. With V trimmed by 1 base and J by 6 bases, 12 bases remained unmatched. The length of the CDR3 is 17 residues. CDR1 and CDR2 from the germline V gene are DFQATT and SNEGSKA (reference sequence). The CDR3, as DNA: TGCAGTGCTAGAGCGAAGAGACTAGCGGGGTATGATGATACGCAGTATTTT. This codes for CSARAKRLAGYDDTQYF.

This clonotype turned up a few times. The gene calls are TRBV5-1 and TRBJ2-7, with D possibly matching TRBD2 (7 bases). In germline, CDR1 is SGHRS, CDR2 YFSETQ. V was clipped by 4 bases and J by 3 bases, with 14 bases between them. There are 14 residues in the CDR3. The CDR3 DNA follows: TGCGCCAGCAGCCGTGGAGGGGGGGACTACGAGCAGTACGTC. This encodes CASSRGGGDYEQYV.

The chain recombines TRBV10-3 with TRBJ2-7; tentatively, D is TRBD1 or TRBD2 (5 bases each). The V end lost 4 bases, the J end lost 7 bases, and 11 bases lay between the germline ends. Germline V lookup: CDR1 ENHRY, CDR2 SYGVKD. The CDR3 extends over 12 amino acids. CDR3 amino acids: CAISAGTGEQYF. As DNA, the CDR3 is TGTGCCATCAGTGCGGGGACGGGAGAGCAGTACTTC.

This clonotype occurred a few times. The CDR3: CSALGTGQNSPLHF. The CDR3 DNA reads TGCAGTGCCCTTGGGACAGGGCAGAATTCACCCCTCCACTTT. The J gene is TRBJ1-6, the V gene TRBV20-1; 9 bases line up with TRBD1. Germline-derived CDR1 and CDR2 are DFQATT and SNEGSKA (reference sequence). The CDR3 has 14 residues. V lost 6 bases and J lost 7; bases outside the gene matches: 7.

The V and J genes are TRBV3-1 and TRBJ1-6; no definite D call. Deletions cut 5 bases from V and 9 bases from J, with 8 bases between. This CDR3 is 12 amino acids long. Germline CDR1 LGHDT, CDR2 YNNKEL (reference sequence). The CDR3: CASSTTTSPLHF. CDR3 nucleotide sequence: TGTGCCAGCAGCACGACAACTTCACCCCTCCACTTT. Variable domain in full (rest from reference TRBV3-1 and TRBJ1-6): DTAVSQTPKYLVTQMGNDKSIKCEQNLGHDTMYWYKQDSKKFLKIMFSYNNKELIINETVPNRFSPKSPDKAHLNLHINSLELGDSAVYFCASSTTTSPLHFGNGTRLTVT.

This clonotype has just a few counts. The rearrangement joins TRBV2 to TRBJ2-2, with 9 bases matching TRBD2. Germline V gene lookup returns CDR1 SNHLY and CDR2 FYNNEI. The CDR3 totals 15 residues. V lost 5 bases to trimming and J lost 6 bases; unmatched junction nucleotides: 7. In DNA form, the CDR3 reads TGTGCCAGCAGTCAGACTAGCGGTCGGTCCGGGGAGCTGTTTTTT. Translating it yields CASSQTSGRSGELFF.

This clonotype was found many times. The genes are TRBV12-3 or TRBV12-4 and TRBJ2-4; TRBD2 matches 11 bases. The CDR3 spans 15 residues. V lost 9 bases to trimming and J lost 0 bases; unmatched junction nucleotides: 4. CDR3 in amino acids: CASSSGGGAKNIQYF. CDR3 in DNA: TGTGCCAGTAGTAGCGGGGGGGGAGCCAAAAACATTCAGTACTTC.

This clonotype was counted a few times. The chain has TRBV18 and TRBJ2-5; D unclear. Trimming cost V 4 bases and J 3 bases, with 12 bases left between them. This CDR3 has 14 residues. CDR1 KGHSH and CDR2 LQKENI come from the germline V gene. CDR3 sequence: CASSHGRGKETQYF. The CDR3 DNA reads TGTGCCAGCTCACACGGACGAGGCAAAGAGACCCAGTACTTC.

This clonotype was counted at least ten times. The chain employs TRBV14 and TRBJ2-5; D perhaps matches TRBD2 (5 bases). The CDR3 runs 14 residues. From germline, CDR1 is SGHDN and CDR2 FVKESK. V was pared by 4 bases and J by 4 bases, with 13 bases between. This chain's CDR3 is CASSPSGYPETQYF. CDR3 nucleotides: TGTGCCAGCAGCCCCAGCGGCTATCCAGAGACCCAGTACTTC.

This clonotype was counted between two and nine times. This chain links TRBV7-8 with TRBJ2-3, with TRBD2 matching over 14 bases. V trimming: 6 bases; J trimming: 4 bases; junction bases outside the gene matches: 12. The CDR3 is 18 amino acids. Germline CDR1 reads SGHVS; CDR2 reads FQNEAQ. The chain's CDR3 is CASRPPLRLAGGADTQYF. In DNA form, the CDR3 reads TGTGCCAGCAGACCACCCCTCCGACTAGCGGGAGGGGCAGATACGCAGTATTTT.

The chain combines TRBV15 with TRBJ2-7, with 9 bases identical to TRBD1. Trimming cost V 1 base and J 0 bases; bases outside gene matches: 13. Germline CDR1 and CDR2: LNHNV and YYDKDF (reference sequence). The CDR3 sequence is 19 residues long. CDR3 sequence: CATSRAPGQGIVSSYEQYF. The CDR3 DNA sequence: TGTGCCACCAGCAGAGCCCCAGGACAGGGGATAGTGAGCTCCTACGAGCAGTACTTC.

The chain combines TRBV28 with TRBJ2-1, with 9 bases identical to TRBD1. The junction had 11 bases not matched to a gene; V was cut back by 7 bases and J by 1 base. Germline V gives CDR1 MDHEN, CDR2 SYDVKM. The CDR3 length is 17 residues. CDR3: CASTSAGTGKSYNEQFF. CDR3 in DNA: TGTGCCAGCACCTCCGCCGGGACAGGGAAGTCCTACAATGAGCAGTTCTTC.

Only a few counts were recorded for this clonotype. This chain connects TRBV7-3 to TRBJ2-1; TRBD2 agrees at 7 bases. V was pared by 5 bases and J by 6 bases, with 10 bases of the junction left unmatched. The length of the CDR3 is 15 residues. CDR1 SGHTA and CDR2 FQGTGA come from the germline V gene. The CDR3 loop is CASSLMPSGRNEQFF. The CDR3 DNA reads as TGTGCCAGCAGCCTGATGCCTAGCGGCCGCAATGAGCAGTTCTTC.

This clonotype was picked up a small number of times. V is TRBV10-1 and J is TRBJ2-1, with 12 bases that match TRBD2. The CDR3 consists of 17 residues. The germline gives CDR1 WNHNN, CDR2 SYGVQD (reference sequence). The trim removed 10 bases at V and 5 bases at J, leaving 15 bases unmatched. The CDR3 spells CATAASLLAGGDNEQFF. CDR3 bases: TGCGCCACCGCCGCATCCCTTCTAGCGGGAGGGGACAATGAGCAGTTCTTC.

The rearrangement links TRBV25-1 to TRBJ1-4, with TRBD1 as a possible D gene (5 bases). Between the trimmed V and J ends, which lost 3 bases and 8 bases, there was a span of 16 bases. The CDR3 is made up of 15 amino acids. Germline-derived CDR1 and CDR2 are MGHDK and SYGVNS. In DNA form, the CDR3 reads TGTGCCAGCAGTGAGCTGCTAAGGGGAGGCGAAAAACTGTTTTTT. The encoded protein is CASSELLRGGEKLFF.

V is TRBV3-1 and J is TRBJ2-3; TRBD2 matches 8 bases. Germline CDR1 and CDR2: LGHDT and YNNKEL (reference sequence). V was pared by 4 bases and J by 2 bases, with 20 bases of the junction left unmatched. The length of the CDR3 is 20 residues. CDR3 nucleotides: TGTGCCAGCAGCCCTACGGTCCCACGGGGGGGGCTTCTAGACACAGATACGCAGTATTTT. Its translation: CASSPTVPRGGLLDTDTQYF.

This clonotype was recorded a few times. V gene TRBV20-1 combines with J gene TRBJ2-7; 13 bases map to TRBD2. With V trimmed by 5 bases and J by 1 base, 8 bases remained unmatched. The germline V gene has CDR1 DFQATT and CDR2 SNEGSKA (reference sequence). This CDR3 comprises 16 residues. DNA for the CDR3: TGCAGTGCTGGGGGGACTAGCGGGATTGTTTCCTACGAGCAGTACTTC. It is translated as CSAGGTSGIVSYEQYF.